The clone carrying this TCR beta chain occurred a few times. Its antigen remains unknown. Using a J-beta primer mix together with a sample-barcoded 5' primer, a second PCR was run for roughly 7 to 11 cycles. Each CDR3 protein is one row after TCRdb ran MiXCR on the 5' RACE reads. The table includes just under 750,000 distinct CDR3 sequences, about 24% detected once. This entry is derived from a study of blood T cells in healthy people across ages. Per sample, no less than 5 micrograms of total RNA were extracted. Germline V gene data show CDR1 as KGHDR and CDR2 as SFDVKD. This CDR3 comprises 16 residues. The V gene end was trimmed by 4 bases and the J gene end by 7 bases; junction bases not matched to a gene: 11. Study-wide results and caveats: Not knowing donor CMV status may have confounded expanded clonotype changes.

The TCR originated in a man aged 65 to 85 in good health. Sequenced: blood. The V and J genes are TRBV24-1 and TRBJ2-1, with 8 nucleotides matching TRBD2. The CDR3 DNA sequence: TGTGCCACCAGTGACCCCCTCAGCGGGAGTCATAATGAGCAGTTCTTC. Protein product: CATSDPLSGSHNEQFF.